This T cell receptor (beta chain) was recovered during a study of cytomegalovirus exposure and HLA in healthy donors. Donors were ostensibly healthy at sampling, although undocumented immune exposures were probable. Both 60 Vbeta primers and 13 Jbeta primers went into the PCR. Data came from immunoSEQ multiplex PCR; TCRdb stores just in-frame clones and leaves some out. This table has some 180,000 clones, roughly 79% appearing once. This CDR3 spans 15 amino acids. Germline loops: CDR1 MNHEY, CDR2 SVGAGI. Trimming took 6 bases from V and 5 from J; bases not matched to a gene: 7. The sequence was obtained from a man aged 25 to 40 in good health and CMV-seronegative. V and J are TRBV6-5 and TRBJ2-2; 9 nucleotides line up with TRBD1. The sample comprised PBMCs. The DNA for the CDR3 is TGTGCCAGCAGCTACAGGGGGCGCAGAACCGGGGAGCTGTTTTTT. It translates to CASSYRGRRTGELFF.